The sequence of this T cell receptor beta chain was determined in a study of identifying expanded T cells in peripheral blood. Generated by immunoSEQ multiplex PCR, the TCRdb table keeps only in-frame clones and is missing some. This table holds around 60,000 clones, about 80% found once. Study-wide points: Over approximately two and four weeks, about 17 and 20 clones changed, versus 1.2 between replicates.

Of note for this clone: Its antigen is still unknown.

The CDR3 covers 15 residues. V dropped 3 bases and J dropped 4; count of bases not matched to a gene: 7. From germline, CDR1 is SGHDT and CDR2 YYEEEE. The V call is TRBV5-6, the J call TRBJ1-3; 7 nucleotides agree with TRBD1. The TCR comes from a person between 18 and 69 years old in good health. Sequencing was done on a sample of blood. The CDR3 loop reads CASSWDSVLGNTIYF. The CDR3 nucleotides read TGTGCCAGCAGCTGGGACAGCGTCCTGGGAAACACCATATATTTT.